This T cell receptor beta chain is from a study of human T cells and chemical hapten exposure. Study background: TCR yields differed between samples (mainly from small differences in pooled library volume).

The library attached unique molecular identifiers to individual cDNA molecules. TCRdb itself ran the 5' RACE reads through MiXCR, one entry per CDR3 protein. Of 81,000 or so distinct CDR3 sequences detected, approximately 7.7% appear once; the ten largest clones hold over 2%. With regard to this clonotype: Its specificity is not known.

V lost 1 base to trimming and J lost 8 bases; unmatched junction nucleotides: 3. The CDR3 is 13 residues long. Per germline, CDR1 MGHRA and CDR2 YSYEKL. It was unfractionated whole blood from which total RNA was extracted. Findings and caveats of the study: Following DPC sensitization, TCRs present above 1 in 1000 frequency showed no change.

The receptor was isolated from a male donor in good health. This rearrangement joins TRBV4-1 to TRBJ1-1; 8 bases agree with TRBD1. Here the CDR3 reads CASSQVRTGEAFF. CDR3 nucleotide sequence: TGCGCCAGCAGCCAAGTTAGGACAGGGGAAGCTTTCTTT.